The rows below give T cell receptor beta chains drawn from one sample of a study of blood T cell repertoires in COVID-19. Assay used: immunoSEQ multiplex PCR; TCRdb lists only in-frame clones, some missing. The repertoire includes around 300,000 clones, around nine tenths of them detected once, and approximately 5.7% sits in the top ten. The material sequenced was PBMCs or T cells enriched from blood (not recorded which). The receptor set was obtained from a middle-aged woman who had recovered from COVID-19. The CDR3 runs from the conserved cysteine through the conserved F or W. The D gene is left open where the match is weak.

>TRBV6-5|.|TRBJ2-1
CASRDIVLSNEQFF
TGTGCCAGCAGGGACATCGTTCTCTCCAATGAGCAGTTCTTC
>TRBV6-1|TRBD1|TRBJ1-1
CASSERDSNTEAFF
TGTGCCAGCAGTGAAAGGGACAGCAACACTGAAGCTTTCTTT
>TRBV6-5|TRBD1|TRBJ1-1
CASHYPDRGRFEAFF
TGTGCCAGCCATTACCCGGACAGGGGAAGATTTGAAGCTTTCTTT
>TRBV6-4|.|TRBJ2-3
CASSDQGTGTDTQYF
TGTGCCAGCAGTGACCAGGGGACCGGCACAGATACGCAGTATTTT
>TRBV5-6|TRBD1|TRBJ1-6
CASSRYRGYNSPLHF
TGTGCCAGCAGCCGATACAGGGGCTATAATTCACCCCTCCACTTT
>TRBV9|.|TRBJ1-1
CASSDPRQANTEAFF
TGTGCCAGCAGCGATCCCAGACAGGCGAACACTGAAGCTTTCTTT
>TRBV6-5|.|TRBJ2-3
CASSYSGTRTDTQYF
TGTGCCAGCAGTTACTCGGGCACTCGCACAGATACGCAGTATTTT
>TRBV6-2/TRBV6-3|.|TRBJ2-3
CASSYRGTSTDTQYF
TGTGCCAGCAGTTACAGGGGAACTAGCACAGATACGCAGTATTTT
>TRBV4-3|.|TRBJ2-5
CASSQDRGVAVQETQYF
TGCGCCAGCAGCCAAGATCGCGGGGTAGCGGTTCAAGAGACCCAGTACTTC
>TRBV10-1|TRBD2|TRBJ2-1
CASSEWEASGSLNEQFF
TGCGCCAGCAGTGAGTGGGAGGCTAGCGGGAGTCTCAATGAGCAGTTCTTC
>TRBV12-5|.|TRBJ2-7
CASSLGPSYEQYF
TGTGCTAGTTCCCTGGGCCCGTCCTACGAGCAGTACTTC
>TRBV5-4|.|TRBJ2-1
CASSLVQGIYNEQFF
TGTGCCAGCAGCTTGGTCCAGGGAATCTACAATGAGCAGTTCTTC
>TRBV28|.|TRBJ2-5
CASSLTSTGETQYF
TGTGCCAGCAGTCTAACGTCGACCGGGGAGACCCAGTACTTC
>TRBV2|TRBD2|TRBJ2-1
CASRDSGKSYNEQFF
TGTGCCAGCAGGGATAGCGGGAAGTCCTACAATGAGCAGTTCTTC
>TRBV11-2|.|TRBJ2-7
CASSLTREQYF
TGTGCCAGCAGCTTGACACGCGAGCAGTACTTC
>TRBV19|.|TRBJ2-3
CASSISDYGITDTQYF
TGTGCCAGTAGTATATCGGACTACGGTATCACAGATACGCAGTATTTT
>TRBV10-3|TRBD2|TRBJ2-7
CAISGTSGSSYEQYF
TGTGCCATCAGCGGGACTAGCGGGAGCTCCTACGAGCAGTACTTC
>TRBV2|.|TRBJ2-1
CASSVGSLTSYNEQFF
TGTGCCAGCAGTGTGGGCAGCCTGACCTCCTACAATGAGCAGTTCTTC
>TRBV9|TRBD2|TRBJ2-3
CASSTSSGGTDTQYF
TGTGCCAGCAGCACCTCTAGCGGAGGCACAGATACGCAGTATTTT
>TRBV7-2|TRBD1|TRBJ1-4
CASSSDRVGEKLFF
TGTGCCAGCAGCTCCGACAGGGTTGGTGAAAAACTGTTTTTT